This passage covers 23 T cell receptor beta chains from one sample sequenced in a study of response to subunit inactivated influenza vaccine (dated by TCRdb to the late 2010s). The library was built by means of RT-PCR. Instrument on record: Illumina HiSeq 2500. Through fastp at Q25 and MiXCR, TCRdb rebuilt clones from the public reads, retaining in-frame beta chains. Each CDR3 protein appears once, grouped with its most common genes and DNA. For this sample there are 150,000 to 200,000 distinct CDR3 sequences; roughly 12% appear just once. Over 25% of the sample lies in the top ten. This sample was also put to use in a study of T cells expressing NK-cell markers. The second study's authors report: TCR beta cDNA libraries were made by 5'RACE template switching that added a universal primer site and unique molecular identifiers.

The source was CD8+ T cells sorted from PBMCs, collected approximately 12 days after vaccination. Receptors were obtained from a man aged 50 or older who received an inactivated influenza vaccine. Donor details come from another sample of the same person, matched by shared clones.

This clonotype has only a few counts. The rearrangement uses TRBV14 and TRBJ2-5; D gene unclear. The CDR3 contains 16 residues. The germline V gene encodes CDR1 SGHDN and CDR2 FVKESK. Deletions cut 0 bases from V and 2 bases from J, with 13 bases between. The CDR3 DNA reads TGTGCCAGCAGCCAAGATCCCTCCGCCTTTCAAGAGACCCAGTACTTC. Its protein product is CASSQDPSAFQETQYF. Supplemented by reference TRBV14 and TRBJ2-5, the full variable domain reads EAGVTQFPSHSVIEKGQTVTLRCDPISGHDNLYWYRRVMGKEIKFLLHFVKESKQDESGMPNNRFLAERTGGTYSTLKVQPAELEDSGVYFCASSQDPSAFQETQYFGPGTRLLVL.

The CDR3, as DNA: TGCGCCAGCAGCCAATTTTTAGCGAACACCGGGGAGCTGTTTTTT. This encodes CASSQFLANTGELFF. This chain links TRBV4-3 with TRBJ2-2; D not certain. CDR3 length: 15 residues. Germline V gives CDR1 LGHNA, CDR2 YSLEER. V was trimmed by 2 bases and J by 0 bases, leaving 7 bases between them.

This clonotype was recorded at least ten times. CDR3 protein: CASSLVGGYNEQFF. Written as DNA, the CDR3 is TGTGCCAGCAGCTTAGTGGGGGGCTACAATGAGCAGTTCTTC. The gene calls are TRBV7-8 and TRBJ2-1, with D maybe TRBD2 (6 bases). V lost 1 base and J lost 3, with 7 bases in between. Germline V gene sequence: CDR1 SGHVS, CDR2 FQNEAQ. The CDR3 has 14 amino acids.

Only a few counts were recorded for this clonotype. This CDR3 is CASSSESGIETQYF. Here the CDR3 DNA reads TGTGCCAGCAGCTCTGAAAGCGGGATTGAGACCCAGTACTTC. The chain recombines TRBV9 with TRBJ2-5; the match to TRBD2 covers 7 bases. Per germline, CDR1 SGDLS and CDR2 YYNGEE. The CDR3 extends over 14 amino acids. The V and J ends lost 4 bases and 5 bases, in that order; junction bases with no gene match: 8.

This clonotype was seen a handful of times. V gene TRBV5-6 combines with J gene TRBJ2-2; 14 bases agree with TRBD2. Per the germline V gene, CDR1 is SGHDT and CDR2 is YYEEEE. CDR3 length equals 17 residues. V shed 6 bases, J shed 3 bases, and the junction held 7 bases outside the gene matches. The CDR3 nucleotides are TGTGCCAGCACCCTCGGGACTAGCGGGGGTTACACCGGGGAGCTGTTTTTT. Translating it yields CASTLGTSGGYTGELFF.

The J gene is TRBJ2-2, the V gene TRBV4-1; D tentatively reads TRBD1 or TRBD2 (5 bases each). Trimming shortened V by 6 bases and J by 5 bases, and 13 bases separated the two germline ends. This CDR3 spans 14 amino acids. Germline loops: CDR1 MGHRA, CDR2 YSYEKL. CDR3 DNA: TGCGCCAGCAGTCATATATGGGGGACCGGGGAGCTGTTTTTT. It yields the protein CASSHIWGTGELFF.

This clonotype was counted between two and nine times. The rearrangement uses TRBV5-5 and TRBJ1-6, with 8 bases aligning to TRBD1. The ends lost 0 bases at V and 7 bases at J; junction bases unmatched: 6. The germline V gene encodes CDR1 SGHKS and CDR2 YYEKEE (reference sequence). The CDR3 loop spans 16 amino acids. The CDR3 sequence: CASSLARTGWNSPLHF. As DNA, the CDR3 is TGTGCCAGCAGCTTGGCCCGGACAGGGTGGAATTCACCCCTCCACTTT.

This chain connects TRBV7-9 to TRBJ2-5, with 8 bases matching TRBD1. The junction had 9 bases not matched to a gene; V was cut back by 11 bases and J by 4 bases. CDR1 SEHNR and CDR2 FQNEAQ come from the germline V gene (reference sequence). This CDR3 contains 13 residues. The CDR3 here is CAGAGGQGETQYF. The DNA for the CDR3 is TGTGCCGGCGCAGGGGGCCAAGGAGAGACCCAGTACTTC.

In DNA form, the CDR3 reads TGTGCCAGCAGTTATGCCGGGGCTTCACCCCTCCACTTT. It encodes CASSYAGASPLHF. The chain uses TRBV6-2 or TRBV6-3 and TRBJ1-6; the D gene is possibly TRBD1 (5 bases). Germline CDR1 is MNHEY and CDR2 is SVGEGT. The CDR3 is made up of 13 amino acids. Deletions cut 3 bases from V and 9 bases from J, with 9 bases between.

This sequence joins TRBV7-9 and TRBJ2-7, with TRBD1 identical over 9 bases. The CDR3 spans 13 residues. Unmatched junction bases numbered 2, after V lost 5 bases and J lost 3 bases. CDR1 is SEHNR, CDR2 FQNEAQ, per germline (reference sequence). The CDR3 DNA reads as TGTGCCAGCAGCCGGGACAGGGACTACGAGCAGTACTTC. Its translation: CASSRDRDYEQYF.

This clonotype was counted many times. The chain has TRBV6-1 and TRBJ2-2; possibly TRBD1 for D (6 bases). V lost 1 base, J lost 7 bases, and 16 bases lay in between. CDR1 is MNHNS, CDR2 SASEGT, per germline. This CDR3 has 16 residues. CDR3 DNA: TGTGCCAGCAGTGAAGTGGACAGAGGTGTGTTCGGGGAGCTGTTTTTT. Protein product: CASSEVDRGVFGELFF.

The chain links TRBV7-9 to TRBJ2-1; 7 bases agree with TRBD2. The germline CDR1 and CDR2 sequences are SEHNR and FQNEAQ (reference sequence). Germline trimming cut 10 bases from V and 2 bases from J; bases unmatched to any gene: 5. The CDR3 totals 13 residues. The CDR3 loop is CATSAGAYNEQFF. The CDR3 DNA reads as TGTGCCACTAGCGCGGGGGCCTACAATGAGCAGTTCTTC.

This clonotype was counted at least ten times. The CDR3 bases are TGTGCCAGCAGTCCGGGGACAGATACGCAGTATTTT. Residues: CASSPGTDTQYF. The chain couples TRBV12-3 or TRBV12-4 to TRBJ2-3; possibly TRBD2 for D (5 bases). CDR3 length equals 12 residues. V lost 5 bases and J lost 3, with 6 bases in between.

This clonotype turned up a few times. This sequence joins TRBV29-1 and TRBJ2-1; TRBD1 aligns across 7 bases. Germline V gives CDR1 SQVTM, CDR2 ANQGSEA. The CDR3 is 15 amino acids. V lost 4 bases, J lost 0 bases, and 6 bases stayed unmatched. Here the CDR3 DNA reads TGCAGCGTTGGCAAACAGGGGAGCTCCTACAATGAGCAGTTCTTC. Its translation is CSVGKQGSSYNEQFF.

The chain employs TRBV6-2 or TRBV6-3 and TRBJ2-4; D may be TRBD1 (7 bases). There are 17 residues in the CDR3. The V gene lost 2 bases and the J gene lost 6 bases, with 20 bases spanning the gap. Germline V gene data show CDR1 as MNHEY and CDR2 as SVGEGT. This CDR3 is CASSYGSAGGLGNIQYF. In DNA form, the CDR3 reads TGTGCCAGCAGTTACGGTTCAGCAGGGGGACTGGGAAACATTCAGTACTTC.

In this sample, this clonotype turned up many times. The CDR3 DNA follows: TGTGCCACCAGTACAGATTCCTACAATGAGCAGTTCTTC. It codes for CATSTDSYNEQFF. This chain uses TRBV15 with TRBJ2-1; the D is unclear. The CDR3 has 13 amino acids. The germline V gene has CDR1 LNHNV and CDR2 YYDKDF (reference sequence). Trimming stripped 6 bases from V and 1 base from J, with 7 bases between.

The chain employs TRBV20-1 and TRBJ2-4; D might be TRBD2 (8 bases). V lost 5 bases to trimming and J lost 5 bases, with 19 bases between them. In germline, CDR1 is DFQATT, CDR2 SNEGSKA (reference sequence). The CDR3 has 15 residues. The CDR3 loop is CSAYSGVQGENIQYF. CDR3 coding DNA: TGCAGTGCTTATAGCGGGGTGCAGGGGGAAAACATTCAGTACTTC.

The sample holds a few counts of this clonotype. The gene calls are TRBV29-1 and TRBJ1-2; the match to TRBD1 covers 7 bases. CDR3 length: 12 residues. The V segment lost 6 bases and the J segment 8 bases; nucleotides outside the gene matches: 9. The germline V gene has CDR1 SQVTM and CDR2 ANQGSEA. CDR3 sequence reads: CSVPSGQSGYTF. DNA for the CDR3: TGCAGCGTCCCCTCGGGACAGTCGGGCTACACCTTC.

This clonotype was counted only a few times. The rearrangement joins TRBV6-5 to TRBJ2-7; D is uncertain. Trimming took 0 bases from V and 2 from J, leaving 8 bases between them. CDR3 length: 14 amino acids. CDR1 is MNHEY and CDR2 is SVGAGI in the germline V gene. In nucleotides, the CDR3 is TGTGCCAGCAGTTACTCTTACTTCACCTACGAGCAGTACTTC. Translation gives CASSYSYFTYEQYF.

The chain couples TRBV7-9 to TRBJ1-1, with D unclear. Germline CDR1 SEHNR, CDR2 FQNEAQ (reference sequence). V was shortened by 6 bases and J by 4 bases, with 18 bases between the two germline ends. This CDR3 contains 15 residues. For the CDR3, the DNA is TGTGCCAGCAGTAATAGGGTGGCCTTGGGCACTGAAGCTTTCTTT. Protein product: CASSNRVALGTEAFF.

This clonotype was counted between two and nine times. This chain joins TRBV30 and TRBJ2-2, with D perhaps TRBD1 (5 bases). This CDR3 has 13 residues. Trimming left V 4 bases short and J 4 bases short, with 10 bases between. CDR1 is GTSNPN, CDR2 SVGIG, per germline (reference sequence). The CDR3 reads CAWTDRITGELFF. The CDR3 nucleotides are TGTGCCTGGACTGACAGAATCACCGGGGAGCTGTTTTTT.

This clonotype was picked up many times. This rearrangement joins TRBV29-1 to TRBJ2-1, with 7 nucleotides matching TRBD1. The CDR3 contains 14 residues. The trim removed 5 bases at V and 4 bases at J, leaving 8 bases unmatched. Looked up from germline, CDR1 is SQVTM and CDR2 is ANQGSEA. The CDR3 region is CSVPSDRAYNEQFF. CDR3 DNA sequence: TGCAGCGTTCCATCAGACAGGGCTTACAATGAGCAGTTCTTC.

The rearrangement uses TRBV12-3 or TRBV12-4 and TRBJ2-1, with 8 nucleotides matching TRBD1. Germline trimming cut 2 bases from V and 8 bases from J; bases unmatched to any gene: 5. The CDR3 spans 14 residues. CDR3 in amino acids: CASSLRSQGDEQFF. DNA for the CDR3: TGTGCCAGCAGTTTACGGTCACAGGGGGATGAGCAGTTCTTC.